A few counts support the clone carrying this T cell receptor beta chain. Its antigen is unknown. The sample originates from a study of identical twins. V lost 1 base to trimming and J lost 4 bases, with 16 bases between them. The CDR3 is 16 residues long. Germline V gives CDR1 SGHTA, CDR2 FQGNSA. TCRdb called the 5' RACE reads again in MiXCR, with one record for every CDR3 protein. The table lists around 200,000 distinct CDR3 sequences, less than 10% of them singletons. General study findings and limits: Carriage of fewer insertions was seen in abundant cord blood beta clonotypes, whereas memory repertoires showed none. Out-of-frame alpha sequences shared between twins exhibited an excess of low generation probability. For out-of-frame beta sequences, excess twin sharing was weaker. Out-of-frame sharing of TCR alpha in monozygotic twins was underestimated by models.

V gene TRBV7-2 combines with J gene TRBJ2-5, with a tentative D call TRBD2 (5 bases). The sample was memory (CD45RO+) T cells sorted from blood. The sequence was obtained from a woman younger than 30 in good health. The CDR3 DNA reads as TGTGCCAGCAGCTTAGTTGGTGCCCTACGGGGAGAGACCCAGTACTTC. It encodes CASSLVGALRGETQYF.